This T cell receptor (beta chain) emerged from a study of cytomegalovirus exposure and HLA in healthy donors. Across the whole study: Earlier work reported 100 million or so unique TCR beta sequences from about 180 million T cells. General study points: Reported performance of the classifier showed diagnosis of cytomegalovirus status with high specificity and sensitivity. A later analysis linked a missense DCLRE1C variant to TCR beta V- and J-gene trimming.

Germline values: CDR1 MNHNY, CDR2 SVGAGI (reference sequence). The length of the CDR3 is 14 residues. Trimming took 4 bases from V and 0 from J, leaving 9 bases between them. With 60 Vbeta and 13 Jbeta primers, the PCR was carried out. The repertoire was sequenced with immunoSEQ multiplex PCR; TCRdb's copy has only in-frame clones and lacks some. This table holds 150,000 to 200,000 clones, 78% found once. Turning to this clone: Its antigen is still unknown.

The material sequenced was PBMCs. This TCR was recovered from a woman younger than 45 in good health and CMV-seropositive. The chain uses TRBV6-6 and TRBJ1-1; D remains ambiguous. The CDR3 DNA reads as TGTGCCAGCAGTTCTACAGAATTGAACACTGAAGCTTTCTTT. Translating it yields CASSSTELNTEAFF.